The following is a TCR beta chain sequence with its context. The sample comes from a study of technical replicates of blood from several donors. Here immunoSEQ multiplex PCR was the method, and the copy in TCRdb shows in-frame clones only, minus some. Of roughly 60,000 clones detected, around 87% appear once; the ten largest clones hold under 6.5%. V was cut by 6 bases and J by 0 bases, with 12 bases left in between. In germline, CDR1 is SNHLY, CDR2 FYNNEI. The CDR3 consists of 14 residues. Input material: PBMCs. This receptor was identified in a human donor in good health. Some clones in this sample may be carry-over from other donors' samples. The rearrangement joins TRBV2 to TRBJ2-7, with D perhaps matching TRBD1 (5 bases). The CDR3 region has the DNA TGTGCCAGCAGGAAGACAGAGGTCTCCTACGAGCAGTACTTC. Translation gives CASRKTEVSYEQYF.